This T cell receptor beta chain was sequenced for a study of T cell responses to AZD1222 COVID-19 vaccine. General study results and limits: White British ancestry dominated among donors, who included more females, and clonal diversity was possibly underestimated.

Second doses that came at about 4 or about 12 weeks were put together. In regard to this clone: Its antigen is unidentified.

Assay used: immunoSEQ multiplex PCR; TCRdb lists only in-frame clones, some missing. The sample shows approximately 150,000 clones, more than 75% of them seen only once. Germline V gene lookup returns CDR1 SGHRS and CDR2 YFSETQ. Trimming at V came to 4 bases and at J to 11 bases, leaving 11 bases not matched to a gene. There are 13 residues in the CDR3. The gene calls are TRBV5-1 and TRBJ1-2; 7 nucleotides match TRBD1. The sequencing here drew on peripheral blood, taken 28 days after the second AZD1222 dose. This TCR derives from an adult who received the AZD1222 COVID-19 vaccine. Here the CDR3 DNA reads TGCGCCAGCAGCCCGGATGTGACAGGGCAGTACACCTTC. Its protein product is CASSPDVTGQYTF.